This is a list of T cell receptor beta chains from one sample in a study of cytomegalovirus exposure and HLA in healthy donors. Sequenced by immunoSEQ multiplex PCR; TCRdb stores in-frame clones only, minus some. The table includes 200,000 to 250,000 clones, more than 75% detected once. The sequenced sample was PBMCs. The receptors shown here come from a male donor in good health and CMV-seronegative. CDR3s include the opening cysteine and the closing phenylalanine or tryptophan. The D gene is left open where the match is weak.

cdr3_aa cdr3_nt j_call d_call v_call
CASSPGLAGYEQYF TGTGCCAGCAGCCCGGGACTAGCGGGCTACGAGCAGTACTTC TRBJ2-7 TRBD2 TRBV16
CASSVAGVNTEAFF TGTGCCAGCAGCGTCGCAGGGGTGAACACTGAAGCTTTCTTT TRBJ1-1 - TRBV9
CASSHENLGSYEQYF TGCGCCAGCAGCCACGAGAACCTGGGGAGCTACGAGCAGTACTTC TRBJ2-7 - TRBV4-1
CASGLGTEAFF TGTGCCAGCGGGCTTGGCACTGAAGCTTTCTTT TRBJ1-1 - TRBV18
CASNRTSGRPSDRRQETQYF TGCGCCAGCAATCGGACTAGCGGGAGGCCCTCCGATAGAAGGCAAGAGACCCAGTACTTC TRBJ2-5 TRBD2 TRBV23-1
CASSAGHDTQYF TGTGCCAGCAGTGCAGGGCACGATACGCAGTATTTT TRBJ2-3 - TRBV25-1
CASSKASGSYEQYF TGTGCCAGCAGTAAGGCTAGCGGGTCCTACGAGCAGTACTTC TRBJ2-7 TRBD2 TRBV28
CASSEPGHRVGNTIYF TGTGCCAGCAGTGAACCGGGACACAGGGTCGGAAACACCATATATTTT TRBJ1-3 - TRBV6-1
CAWRTQTSGANNEQFF TGTGCCTGGAGGACCCAGACTAGCGGAGCGAACAATGAGCAGTTCTTC TRBJ2-1 TRBD2 TRBV30
CASRPPGQGANEQYF TGTGCCAGCAGACCTCCGGGACAGGGGGCCAACGAGCAGTACTTC TRBJ2-7 TRBD1 TRBV6-1
CASSLDGNTGELFF TGTGCCAGCAGCTTGGACGGGAATACCGGGGAGCTGTTTTTT TRBJ2-2 - TRBV7-3
CASSLVRGDTDTQYF TGTGCCAGCAGCTTAGTCCGGGGGGACACAGATACGCAGTATTTT TRBJ2-3 TRBD2 TRBV7-6
CASSLRGGAGPEAFF TGTGCCAGCAGCCTCAGGGGAGGGGCCGGACCAGAAGCTTTCTTT TRBJ1-1 - TRBV4-2